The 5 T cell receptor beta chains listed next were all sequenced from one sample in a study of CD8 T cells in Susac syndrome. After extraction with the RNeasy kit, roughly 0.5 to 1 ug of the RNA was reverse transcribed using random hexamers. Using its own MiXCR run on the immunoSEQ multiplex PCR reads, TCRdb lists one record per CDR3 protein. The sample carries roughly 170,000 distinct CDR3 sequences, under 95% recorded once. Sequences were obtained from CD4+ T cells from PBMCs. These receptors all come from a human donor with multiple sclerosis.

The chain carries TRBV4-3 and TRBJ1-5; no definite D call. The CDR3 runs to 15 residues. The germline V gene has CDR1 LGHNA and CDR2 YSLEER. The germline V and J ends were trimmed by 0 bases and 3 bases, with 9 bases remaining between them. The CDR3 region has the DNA TGCGCCAGCAGCCAAGAAAGCGGTATCAATCAGCCCCAGCATTTT. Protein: CASSQESGINQPQHF.

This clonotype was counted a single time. In DNA form, the CDR3 reads TGCAGTGCTAGGCTAGCGGGAGTACACGAGCAGTACTTC. It codes for CSARLAGVHEQYF. The chain has TRBV20-1 and TRBJ2-7, with 10 bases that match TRBD2. The CDR3 extends over 13 amino acids. Germline lookup yields CDR1 DFQATT and CDR2 SNEGSKA (reference sequence). V dropped 3 bases and J dropped 5; count of bases not matched to a gene: 4.

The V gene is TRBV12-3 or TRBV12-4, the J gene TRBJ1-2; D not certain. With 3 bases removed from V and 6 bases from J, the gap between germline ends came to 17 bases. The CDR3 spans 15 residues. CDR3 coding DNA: TGTGCCAGCAGTTTTCGTGGCAGCGCAGGCCATGGCTACACCTTC. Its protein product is CASSFRGSAGHGYTF.

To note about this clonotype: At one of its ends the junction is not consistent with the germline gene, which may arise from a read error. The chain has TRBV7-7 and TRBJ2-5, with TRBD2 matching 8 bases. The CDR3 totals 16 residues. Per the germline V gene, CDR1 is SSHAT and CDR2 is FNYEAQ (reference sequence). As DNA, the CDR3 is TGTGCTAGCAGCTTGACGGCGGGGGGATTAAAAGAGACCCAGTACTTC. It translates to CASSLTAGGLKETQYF.

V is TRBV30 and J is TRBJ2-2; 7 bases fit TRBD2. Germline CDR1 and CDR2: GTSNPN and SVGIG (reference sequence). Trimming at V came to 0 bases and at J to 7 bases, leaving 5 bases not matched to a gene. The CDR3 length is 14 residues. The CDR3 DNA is TGTGCCTGGAGTGTTGGCGGGAGTATCGGGGAGCTGTTTTTT. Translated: CAWSVGGSIGELFF.